This TCR beta chain was profiled in a study of identical twins. Study results and limitations: Fewer insertions characterized abundant cord blood beta clonotypes, whereas memory repertoires showed none. The conclusions drew on cross-sectional statistical analysis instead of tracking the same donors.

This clonotype was counted between two and nine times. No antigen is known for it. Germline CDR1 is DFQATT and CDR2 is SNEGSKA (reference sequence). The germline V and J ends were trimmed by 5 bases and 11 bases, with 24 bases remaining between them. The CDR3 runs to 15 residues. Template switching added a universal primer binding site, and final cDNA carried unique molecular identifiers. From the 5' RACE reads, TCRdb called clonotypes with MiXCR, one entry per CDR3 protein. The sample yields 1,800,000 or so distinct CDR3 sequences, less than 40% seen once. Healthy Caucasian individuals made up all the donors.

The sample consisted of cord blood. This TCR was sampled from a newborn girl in good health. The chain carries TRBV20-1 and TRBJ1-4; a weak D match, TRBD1 (6 bases). The DNA of the CDR3 is TGCAGTGCTTTCTGGGGGCGGTCCCAGAACTCTAAACTGTTTTTT. Its translation is CSAFWGRSQNSKLFF.